This T cell receptor beta chain is from a study of control samples from healthy donors and cancer patients. Here immunoSEQ multiplex PCR was the method, and the copy in TCRdb shows in-frame clones only, minus some. In the table there are approximately 41,000 clones, roughly 94% of which are singletons. Material: blood. The receptor comes from a man in his sixties in good health.

The CDR3 region has the DNA TGTGCCAGCAGCCATGGGGCGACAGGGAACACTGAAGCTTTCTTT. This sequence encodes CASSHGATGNTEAFF. The rearrangement uses TRBV3-1 (or the pseudogene TRBV3-2) and TRBJ1-1, with D perhaps matching TRBD1 (6 bases). The CDR3 covers 15 residues. The germline V and J ends were trimmed by 3 bases and 1 base, with 12 bases remaining between them. Germline V gives CDR1 LGHDT, CDR2 YNNKEL (reference sequence).